These 30 T cell receptor beta chains came from one sample sequenced in a study of technical replicates of blood from a few donors. Assay: immunoSEQ multiplex PCR; the TCRdb copy retains only in-frame clones and omits some. The table includes some 80,000 clones, roughly 91% detected once. Source material: T cells isolated from PBMCs. Receptors originate from a human donor in good health.

The rearrangement joins TRBV6-1 to TRBJ1-2; 7 bases match TRBD1. Germline loops: CDR1 MNHNS, CDR2 SASEGT. The CDR3 is 15 residues long. The V and J ends lost 2 bases and 4 bases, in that order; junction bases with no gene match: 7. CDR3 sequence: CASSEYAGGGYGYTF. CDR3 DNA sequence: TGTGCCAGCAGTGAATACGCAGGGGGTGGCTATGGCTACACCTTC.

The chain has TRBV6-5 and TRBJ2-1; 9 bases are a match to TRBD1. The CDR3 length is 16 residues. V shed 2 bases and J 7 bases; nucleotides not matched to a gene: 9. Germline lookup yields CDR1 MNHEY and CDR2 SVGAGI. CDR3 bases: TGTGCCAGCAGTTACGCGGGGATGGGACAGGGAAATGAGCAGTTCTTC. The encoded protein is CASSYAGMGQGNEQFF.

This rearrangement joins TRBV10-2 to TRBJ2-7; 9 bases match TRBD2. Germline loops: CDR1 WSHSY, CDR2 SAAADI. The CDR3 runs 16 residues. The V and J ends lost 8 bases and 1 base, in that order; junction bases with no gene match: 12. In DNA form, the CDR3 reads TGCGCCAGCGCTATCTCAGGGAGCGGGAGGTCCTACGAGCAGTACTTC. Translation: CASAISGSGRSYEQYF.

The V call is TRBV19, the J call TRBJ1-5, with D unclear. The V gene lost 2 bases and the J gene lost 0 bases, with 11 bases spanning the gap. This CDR3 region has 16 residues. Per germline, CDR1 LNHDA and CDR2 SQIVND (reference sequence). Here the CDR3 reads CASSIISTVSNQPQHF. The CDR3 nucleotides are TGTGCCAGTAGTATAATCTCGACTGTTAGCAATCAGCCCCAGCATTTT.

This clone has a handful of counts. This chain uses TRBV11-2 with TRBJ2-7, with D possibly being TRBD2 (7 bases). V dropped 4 bases and J dropped 2 bases, with 15 bases sitting between them. The CDR3 loop spans 15 amino acids. The germline gives CDR1 SGHAT, CDR2 FQNNGV. The chain's CDR3 is CASSWEGEGTYEQYF. In nucleotides, the CDR3 is TGTGCCAGCAGCTGGGAGGGGGAGGGAACCTACGAGCAGTACTTC.

This chain links TRBV9 with TRBJ2-3; 7 bases map to TRBD2. The CDR3 spans 17 residues. Germline CDR1 is SGDLS and CDR2 is YYNGEE. The V gene end was trimmed by 3 bases and the J gene end by 0 bases; junction bases not matched to a gene: 10. CDR3 nucleotide sequence: TGTGCCAGCAGCGCAGGATCTAGCGGAGCTAGCACAGATACGCAGTATTTT. This encodes CASSAGSSGASTDTQYF.

The chain uses TRBV27 and TRBJ2-2; no clear D. V was pared by 5 bases and J by 1 base, with 11 bases between. The CDR3 covers 15 residues. CDR1 MNHEY and CDR2 SMNVEV come from the germline V gene (reference sequence). CDR3 in amino acids: CASSIQTGNTGELFF. The CDR3 DNA is TGTGCCAGCAGTATCCAAACTGGGAACACCGGGGAGCTGTTTTTT.

The rearrangement uses TRBV7-3 and TRBJ2-3; D is perhaps TRBD1 (7 bases). V dropped 0 bases and J dropped 6 bases, with 13 bases sitting between them. The length of the CDR3 is 15 residues. The germline V gene encodes CDR1 SGHTA and CDR2 FQGTGA. CDR3 sequence (DNA): TGTGCCAGCAGCTTAACGGGCAGGGGGGTGGATACGCAGTATTTT. It encodes CASSLTGRGVDTQYF.

This chain uses TRBV9 with TRBJ2-1, with TRBD2 matching 9 bases. CDR1 is SGDLS and CDR2 is YYNGEE in the germline V gene. There are 13 residues in the CDR3. The V and J ends lost 3 bases and 9 bases, in that order; junction bases with no gene match: 4. The CDR3: CASSGTSATEQFF. CDR3 nucleotide sequence: TGTGCCAGCAGCGGGACTAGCGCCACTGAGCAGTTCTTC.

This chain joins TRBV7-3 and TRBJ2-5, with D perhaps TRBD2 (5 bases). Germline V gives CDR1 SGHTA, CDR2 FQGTGA. The V gene lost 7 bases and the J gene lost 5 bases, with 8 bases spanning the gap. This CDR3 has 11 residues. The CDR3 reads CASTSGETQYF. For the CDR3, the DNA is TGTGCCAGCACTTCGGGGGAGACCCAGTACTTC.

V and J are TRBV4-3 and TRBJ1-2, with TRBD1 as a possible D gene (5 bases). The CDR3 runs to 17 residues. V dropped 0 bases and J dropped 4 bases, with 18 bases sitting between them. The V gene's germline CDR1 is LGHNA and CDR2 YSLEER. The CDR3 sequence is CASSQDHPGLTLYGYTF. The CDR3 DNA follows: TGCGCCAGCAGCCAAGATCACCCGGGACTCACCCTCTATGGCTACACCTTC.

This chain links TRBV19 with TRBJ2-5; D perhaps matches TRBD1 (6 bases). Germline-derived CDR1 and CDR2 are LNHDA and SQIVND (reference sequence). V shed 1 base and J shed 4 bases, with 13 bases lying between them. CDR3 size: 15 residues. The DNA of the CDR3 is TGTGCCAGTAGTATAGGTCAGGGGCCAGGAGAGACCCAGTACTTC. Encoded protein: CASSIGQGPGETQYF.

J is TRBJ1-2 and V is TRBV9, with no clear D. Germline loops: CDR1 SGDLS, CDR2 YYNGEE. The V end was cut by 0 bases, the J end by 10 bases, with 7 bases between. This CDR3 contains 11 residues. The CDR3 nucleotides read TGTGCCAGCAGCGTAGGAGTTTACTACACCTTC. Protein: CASSVGVYYTF. Variable domain in full (rest from reference TRBV9 and TRBJ1-2): DSGVTQTPKHLITATGQRVTLRCSPRSGDLSVYWYQQSLDQGLQFLIQYYNGEERAKGNILERFSAQQFPDLHSELNLSSLELGDSALYFCASSVGVYYTFGSGTRLTVV.

The chain carries TRBV5-5 and TRBJ2-7; D might be TRBD2 (6 bases). The CDR3 is 14 residues long. The ends were cut back, 0 bases at V and 3 bases at J, with 10 bases in the middle. CDR1 is SGHKS and CDR2 is YYEKEE in the germline V gene (reference sequence). CDR3 loop: CASSLVGGNYEQYF. DNA of the CDR3: TGTGCCAGCAGCTTGGTAGGCGGGAACTACGAGCAGTACTTC.

This chain links TRBV5-1 with TRBJ2-5; TRBD2 is a possible D gene (6 bases). Trimming took 0 bases from V and 5 from J, leaving 17 bases between them. The CDR3 has 16 residues. Germline V lookup: CDR1 SGHRS, CDR2 YFSETQ. The CDR3 DNA reads as TGCGCCAGCAGCTTGGGTAATAGCGGAGGGATCGAGACCCAGTACTTC. This gives the protein CASSLGNSGGIETQYF.

The chain couples TRBV11-1 to TRBJ2-7; 11 bases are a match to TRBD2. Germline V gene data show CDR1 as SGHAT and CDR2 as FQDESV (reference sequence). V dropped 5 bases and J dropped 4; count of bases not matched to a gene: 4. This CDR3 spans 14 amino acids. The CDR3 sequence: CASSPGLAGYEQYF. The CDR3, as DNA: TGTGCCAGCAGCCCCGGACTAGCGGGTTACGAGCAGTACTTC. Supplemented by reference TRBV11-1 and TRBJ2-7, the full variable domain reads EAEVAQSPRYKITEKSQAVAFWCDPISGHATLYWYRQILGQGPELLVQFQDESVVDDSQLPKDRFSAERLKGVDSTLKIQPAELGDSAMYLCASSPGLAGYEQYFGPGTRLTVT.

The rearrangement joins TRBV29-1 to TRBJ1-2, with D possibly matching TRBD1 (6 bases). The CDR3 contains 12 residues. Germline CDR1 and CDR2: SQVTM and ANQGSEA. V dropped 5 bases and J dropped 10 bases, with 17 bases sitting between them. The CDR3 reads CSVRLSGDDYTF. For the CDR3, the DNA is TGCAGCGTTAGATTGTCAGGGGATGACTACACCTTC.

The CDR3 region is CASRRLAGGPSEQFF. As DNA, the CDR3 is TGTGCCAGTAGGCGACTAGCGGGAGGGCCGAGCGAGCAGTTCTTC. The gene calls are TRBV19 and TRBJ2-1, with 14 bases that match TRBD2. The CDR3 runs to 15 residues. Losses at the gene ends were 6 bases for V and 10 bases for J; bases not matched to a gene: 8. In germline, CDR1 is LNHDA, CDR2 SQIVND (reference sequence).

The CDR3 loop reads CASSANGLAEDTQYF. The CDR3 region has the DNA TGCGCCAGCAGTGCTAACGGACTAGCGGAAGATACGCAGTATTTT. The V gene is TRBV10-1, the J gene TRBJ2-3, with TRBD2 identical over 10 bases. Germline lookup yields CDR1 WNHNN and CDR2 SYGVQD (reference sequence). J lost 5 bases, V lost 4 bases, and 6 bases had no gene match. The CDR3 loop spans 15 amino acids.

This rearrangement joins TRBV11-3 to TRBJ2-3, with D unresolved. The germline V and J ends were trimmed by 2 bases and 5 bases, with 8 bases remaining between them. The V gene's germline CDR1 is SGHNT and CDR2 YENEEA. This CDR3 region has 13 residues. DNA of the CDR3: TGTGCCAGCAGCTTACGGGTTCGAGATACGCAGTATTTT. It specifies CASSLRVRDTQYF.

This clone was detected a few times. The chain links TRBV5-8 to TRBJ1-3; TRBD1 might be the D (6 bases). CDR1 is SGHTS and CDR2 is YDEGEE in the germline V gene. The V end lost 0 bases, the J end lost 1 base, and 8 bases lay between the germline ends. The CDR3 is made up of 15 amino acids. CDR3 loop: CASSLVRGSGNTIYF. As DNA, the CDR3 is TGTGCCAGCAGCTTGGTCAGGGGTTCTGGAAACACCATATATTTT.

The chain recombines TRBV4-1 with TRBJ2-3; 10 positions match TRBD1. Germline V gene data show CDR1 as MGHRA and CDR2 as YSYEKL. V lost 3 bases and J lost 4; bases outside the gene matches: 4. The CDR3 extends over 15 amino acids. CDR3 bases: TGCGCCAGCAGCCAGGGGACAGGGGAGGCAGATACGCAGTATTTT. Translation gives CASSQGTGEADTQYF.

The chain combines TRBV11-3 with TRBJ2-7, with TRBD2 matching 9 bases. The CDR3 is 14 residues long. V was clipped by 5 bases and J by 5 bases; unmatched bases: 7. Per the germline V gene, CDR1 is SGHNT and CDR2 is YENEEA. CDR3 nucleotides: TGTGCCAGCAGCGTGGCGGGAGGGGGCCACGAGCAGTACTTC. Residues: CASSVAGGGHEQYF. The variable domain in full, completed from reference TRBV11-3 and TRBJ2-7, reads EAGVVQSPRYKIIEKKQPVAFWCNPISGHNTLYWYLQNLGQGPELLIRYENEEAVDDSQLPKDRFSAERLKGVDSTLKIQPAELGDSAVYLCASSVAGGGHEQYFGPGTRLTVT.

The chain carries TRBV9 and TRBJ2-1; TRBD2 might be the D (5 bases). Germline V lookup: CDR1 SGDLS, CDR2 YYNGEE. Trimming took off 4 bases at V and 0 bases at J, with 11 bases between the two ends. The CDR3 totals 15 residues. The CDR3 loop is CASSLNSVSYNEQFF. CDR3 sequence (DNA): TGTGCCAGCAGCCTCAATAGCGTCTCCTACAATGAGCAGTTCTTC.

The genes are TRBV29-1 and TRBJ1-2; D might be TRBD1 (5 bases). V was cut by 3 bases and J by 3 bases, with 5 bases left in between. CDR3 length: 11 amino acids. Germline-derived CDR1 and CDR2 are SQVTM and ANQGSEA. DNA of the CDR3: TGCAGCGTTGACAGGGACTATGGCTACACCTTC. Translation: CSVDRDYGYTF.

The rearrangement links TRBV5-4 to TRBJ1-1; unclear D gene. In germline, CDR1 is SGHNT, CDR2 YYREEE (reference sequence). The V gene lost 2 bases and the J gene lost 1 base, with 15 bases spanning the gap. The CDR3 has 16 amino acids. CDR3 sequence: CASSFFTDYRNTEAFF. CDR3 in DNA: TGTGCCAGCAGCTTTTTTACAGACTATCGGAACACTGAAGCTTTCTTT.

The V call is TRBV7-2, the J call TRBJ2-1; TRBD2 aligns across 8 bases. CDR1 is SGHTA and CDR2 is FQGNSA in the germline V gene. This CDR3 has 15 amino acids. V gave up 2 bases and J gave up 0 bases; unmatched junction bases: 0. CDR3 nucleotide sequence: TGTGCCAGCAGCTTAAGCGGGAGCTCCTACAATGAGCAGTTCTTC. Translation: CASSLSGSSYNEQFF. The complete variable domain, with remaining parts taken from reference TRBV7-2 and TRBJ2-1, reads GAGVSQSPSNKVTEKGKDVELRCDPISGHTALYWYRQSLGQGLEFLIYFQGNSAPDKSGLPSDRFSAERTGGSVSTLTIQRTQQEDSAVYLCASSLSGSSYNEQFFGPGTRLTVL.

The chain combines TRBV9 with TRBJ2-1; D might be TRBD2 (5 bases). The CDR3 loop spans 12 amino acids. V was shortened by 7 bases and J by 7 bases, with 12 bases between the two germline ends. Germline V gives CDR1 SGDLS, CDR2 YYNGEE. CDR3 loop: CASHSVTNEQFF. CDR3 in DNA: TGTGCCAGCCATAGCGTGACGAATGAGCAGTTCTTC.

The chain employs TRBV28 and TRBJ1-5, with 8 bases that match TRBD1. The germline CDR1 and CDR2 sequences are MDHEN and SYDVKM. Trimming took 6 bases from V and 2 from J; bases not matched to a gene: 0. The CDR3 has 13 residues. The CDR3 reads CASRDRGNQPQHF. As DNA, the CDR3 is TGTGCCAGCAGGGACAGGGGCAATCAGCCCCAGCATTTT.

This clone showed up just once. The rearrangement uses TRBV21-1 and TRBJ1-4. TRBV21-1 is a pseudogene locus. CDR3 length: 15 residues. CDR3 sequence reads: CASSKGPGAGDRLFF. Written as DNA, the CDR3 is TGTGCCAGCAGCAAAGGGCCGGGGGCGGGAGACCGGCTGTTTTTT.